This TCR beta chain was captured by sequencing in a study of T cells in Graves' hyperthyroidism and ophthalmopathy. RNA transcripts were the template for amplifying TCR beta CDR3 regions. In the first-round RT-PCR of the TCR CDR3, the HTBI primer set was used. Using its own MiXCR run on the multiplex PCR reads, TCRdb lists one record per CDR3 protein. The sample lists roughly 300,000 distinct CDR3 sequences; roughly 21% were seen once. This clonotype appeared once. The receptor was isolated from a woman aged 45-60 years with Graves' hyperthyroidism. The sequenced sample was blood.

In DNA, the CDR3 is TGCAGTGCTAGAGATGGACGGGAGACCGGGGAGCTGTTTTTT. It translates to CSARDGRETGELFF. The J gene is TRBJ2-2, the V gene TRBV20-1; possibly TRBD2 for D (6 bases). This CDR3 contains 14 residues. Trimming left V 0 bases short and J 5 bases short, with 10 bases between. The V gene's germline CDR1 is DFQATT and CDR2 SNEGSKA (reference sequence).